These 19 T cell receptor beta chains were all obtained from the same sample, sequenced in a study of blood T cell repertoires in COVID-19. Generated by immunoSEQ multiplex PCR, the TCRdb table keeps only in-frame clones and is missing some. The repertoire consists of some 64,000 clones, with 65% to 80% occurring once and the leading ten covering around a sixth. The sample consisted of peripheral blood. The receptors shown here come from a man between 60 and 75 years old with acute or convalescent COVID-19.

This clone has just one count. The CDR3 protein is CASSPGRARQTQYF. CDR3 sequence (DNA): TGTGCCAGCAGCCCCGGGAGGGCCAGACAGACCCAGTACTTC. The chain employs TRBV9 and TRBJ2-5; 8 nucleotides match TRBD2. Germline assignment: CDR1 SGDLS and CDR2 YYNGEE. The CDR3 has 14 amino acids. V lost 4 bases to trimming and J lost 6 bases; unmatched junction nucleotides: 8. Variable domain in full (rest from reference TRBV9 and TRBJ2-5): DSGVTQTPKHLITATGQRVTLRCSPRSGDLSVYWYQQSLDQGLQFLIQYYNGEERAKGNILERFSAQQFPDLHSELNLSSLELGDSALYFCASSPGRARQTQYFGPGTRLLVL.

This clone turned up a few times. V is TRBV5-1 and J is TRBJ2-2; 7 nucleotides line up with TRBD2. With V trimmed by 0 bases and J by 2 bases, 13 bases remained unmatched. CDR1 and CDR2 from the germline V gene are SGHRS and YFSETQ. The CDR3 consists of 19 residues. The chain's CDR3 is CASSLGILAVKVNTGELFF. CDR3 in DNA: TGCGCCAGCAGCTTGGGTATCCTAGCGGTCAAGGTTAACACCGGGGAGCTGTTTTTT. Using reference TRBV5-1 and TRBJ2-2 for the parts outside the CDR3, the full variable domain is KAGVTQTPRYLIKTRGQQVTLSCSPISGHRSVSWYQQTPGQGLQFLFEYFSETQRNKGNFPGRFSGRQFSNSRSEMNVSTLELGDSALYLCASSLGILAVKVNTGELFFGEGSRLTVL.

The chain links TRBV6-5 to TRBJ2-7; TRBD2 matches at 12 bases. Unmatched junction bases numbered 8, after V lost 6 bases and J lost 5 bases. The CDR3 has 15 amino acids. Germline V gene sequence: CDR1 MNHEY, CDR2 SVGAGI. The CDR3 reads CASSSGLAGIHEQYF. The CDR3 DNA reads TGTGCCAGCAGCTCCGGACTAGCGGGAATCCACGAGCAGTACTTC.

The V gene is TRBV6-5, the J gene TRBJ2-1, with 9 bases matching TRBD1. Germline CDR1 reads MNHEY; CDR2 reads SVGAGI. This CDR3 spans 15 amino acids. Losses at the gene ends were 6 bases for V and 7 bases for J; bases not matched to a gene: 10. The CDR3: CASSGGTGWGNEQFF. The CDR3 nucleotides read TGTGCCAGCAGCGGCGGGACAGGGTGGGGAAATGAGCAGTTCTTC.

In its sample, this clone was seen once. V gene TRBV29-1 combines with J gene TRBJ2-1; a possible D gene is TRBD1 (6 bases). From germline, CDR1 is SQVTM and CDR2 ANQGSEA. The V end lost 4 bases, the J end lost 4 bases, and 14 bases lay between the germline ends. This CDR3 comprises 14 residues. The CDR3: CSVAQGRIYNEQFF. In DNA form, the CDR3 reads TGCAGCGTTGCCCAGGGGCGGATTTACAATGAGCAGTTCTTC.

Only one count was recorded for this clone. This chain connects TRBV10-2 to TRBJ1-1, with no clear D. The CDR3 consists of 14 residues. Germline V gene data show CDR1 as WSHSY and CDR2 as SAAADI. Trimming stripped 2 bases from V and 2 bases from J, with 9 bases between. The CDR3 spells CASSESGSNTEAFF. In nucleotides, the CDR3 is TGCGCCAGCAGTGAGAGTGGGAGCAACACTGAAGCTTTCTTT.

V usage is TRBV5-4 and J usage is TRBJ2-3, with TRBD2 identical over 9 bases. Germline V CDR1 and CDR2: SGHNT, YYREEE (reference sequence). The CDR3 runs 16 residues. V gave up 4 bases and J gave up 2 bases; unmatched junction bases: 8. The chain's CDR3 is CASSTGTSRNTDTQYF. The CDR3 DNA is TGTGCCAGCAGCACAGGGACTAGCCGAAACACAGATACGCAGTATTTT.

The V gene is TRBV27, the J gene TRBJ1-1; 7 nucleotides match TRBD1. This CDR3 has 12 residues. CDR1 is MNHEY and CDR2 is SMNVEV in the germline V gene (reference sequence). The ends lost 4 bases at V and 9 bases at J; junction bases unmatched: 5. This CDR3 reads CASSSGGFKAFF. The CDR3 DNA reads TGTGCCAGCAGTTCAGGGGGTTTCAAAGCTTTCTTT.

The chain recombines TRBV9 with TRBJ1-6; D not resolved. The germline gives CDR1 SGDLS, CDR2 YYNGEE. V lost 1 base to trimming and J lost 9 bases, with 14 bases between them. The CDR3 length is 15 residues. DNA of the CDR3: TGTGCCAGCAGCGTAAGCAGGAACGGAGGTTCACCCCTCCACTTT. Translation gives CASSVSRNGGSPLHF.

This sequence joins TRBV5-4 and TRBJ2-7, with D maybe TRBD2 (6 bases). Germline CDR1 reads SGHNT; CDR2 reads YYREEE (reference sequence). CDR3 length: 14 residues. V lost 4 bases and J 0 bases, leaving 11 bases between the germline ends. For the CDR3, the DNA is TGTGCCAGCAGCACAGAGACTAGCTCCTACGAGCAGTACTTC. Translated: CASSTETSSYEQYF. Complete variable domain (other parts from reference TRBV5-4 and TRBJ2-7): ETGVTQSPTHLIKTRGQQVTLRCSSQSGHNTVSWYQQALGQGPQFIFQYYREEENGRGNFPPRFSGLQFPNYSSELNVNALELDDSALYLCASSTETSSYEQYFGPGTRLTVT.

The count of this clone is one. The CDR3 nucleotides read TGTGCCAGCAGCCAAGATCATATAACTTCAGAGACCCAGTACTTC. This sequence encodes CASSQDHITSETQYF. The rearrangement uses TRBV4-2 and TRBJ2-5; no definite D call. The germline V gene has CDR1 LGHNA and CDR2 YNFKEQ. The ends were cut back, 0 bases at V and 4 bases at J, with 12 bases in the middle. The CDR3 length is 15 residues.

The chain couples TRBV6-2 or TRBV6-3 to TRBJ2-1, with 7 bases matching TRBD2. With V trimmed by 5 bases and J by 8 bases, 9 bases remained unmatched. The CDR3 runs to 14 residues. The V gene's germline CDR1 is MNHEY and CDR2 SVGEGT. The CDR3 region is CASSLGRNGDEQFF. CDR3 sequence (DNA): TGTGCCAGCAGTCTCGGGAGGAACGGCGATGAGCAGTTCTTC.

This chain connects TRBV19 to TRBJ2-3; the match to TRBD2 covers 7 bases. This CDR3 spans 14 amino acids. CDR1 LNHDA and CDR2 SQIVND come from the germline V gene (reference sequence). V was clipped by 7 bases and J by 0 bases; unmatched bases: 4. The CDR3 DNA reads TGTGCCAGTACTAGCGGCCCTAGCACAGATACGCAGTATTTT. Translated: CASTSGPSTDTQYF. Together with reference TRBV19 and TRBJ2-3, the CDR3 gives the full variable domain: DGGITQSPKYLFRKEGQNVTLSCEQNLNHDAMYWYRQDPGQGLRLIYYSQIVNDFQKGDIAEGYSVSREKKESFPLTVTSAQKNPTAFYLCASTSGPSTDTQYFGPGTRLTVL.

CDR3 bases: TGTGCCAGCAGTTTAGGGACAGCCTTGACCTACAATGAGCAGTTCTTC. This codes for CASSLGTALTYNEQFF. The chain recombines TRBV28 with TRBJ2-1, with TRBD1 matching over 7 bases. This CDR3 is built from 16 residues. From germline, CDR1 is MDHEN and CDR2 SYDVKM. With 2 bases clipped from V and 2 bases from J, the junction kept 6 bases outside the gene matches.

J is TRBJ1-1 and V is TRBV5-1; 7 nucleotides match TRBD1. Germline V gene lookup returns CDR1 SGHRS and CDR2 YFSETQ. The J segment lost 1 base and the V segment lost 0 bases, leaving 9 bases of the junction unmatched. This CDR3 is 17 amino acids long. The CDR3 loop is CASSLEGAGGRNTEAFF. The CDR3 DNA is TGCGCCAGCAGCTTGGAGGGGGCAGGGGGAAGGAACACTGAAGCTTTCTTT.

V usage is TRBV2 and J usage is TRBJ1-6; no clear D gene. V dropped 2 bases and J dropped 7 bases, with 18 bases sitting between them. Looked up from germline, CDR1 is SNHLY and CDR2 is FYNNEI. The CDR3 length is 17 residues. The CDR3 protein is CASSENSAGSLNSPLHF. The CDR3, as DNA: TGTGCCAGCAGTGAAAATTCTGCGGGTTCCCTAAATTCACCCCTCCACTTT. Based on the CDR3 plus reference TRBV2 and TRBJ1-6, the full variable domain is EPEVTQTPSHQVTQMGQEVILRCVPISNHLYFYWYRQILGQKVEFLVSFYNNEISEKSEIFDDQFSVERPDGSNFTLKIRSTKLEDSAMYFCASSENSAGSLNSPLHFGNGTRLTVT.

The CDR3 coding sequence is TGTGCCAGCAGTGAAGGTCCTTATCAGCCCCAGCATTTT. Translating it yields CASSEGPYQPQHF. The rearrangement joins TRBV6-1 to TRBJ1-5; D unresolved. Germline V CDR1 and CDR2: MNHNS, SASEGT. Trimming removed 1 base at V and 5 bases at J, with 6 bases between. This CDR3 is built from 13 residues.

The chain carries TRBV19 and TRBJ2-4, with D unresolved. V shed 7 bases and J shed 0 bases, with 22 bases lying between them. Germline V gives CDR1 LNHDA, CDR2 SQIVND (reference sequence). This CDR3 has 18 amino acids. The CDR3 sequence: CASTKVARGELAKNIQYF. CDR3 coding DNA: TGTGCCAGTACCAAAGTGGCGAGAGGCGAACTAGCCAAAAACATTCAGTACTTC. The variable domain in full, completed from reference TRBV19 and TRBJ2-4, reads DGGITQSPKYLFRKEGQNVTLSCEQNLNHDAMYWYRQDPGQGLRLIYYSQIVNDFQKGDIAEGYSVSREKKESFPLTVTSAQKNPTAFYLCASTKVARGELAKNIQYFGAGTRLSVL.

The chain uses TRBV9 and TRBJ2-2; TRBD2 matches 9 bases. Trimming took 4 bases from V and 0 from J; bases not matched to a gene: 16. Looked up from germline, CDR1 is SGDLS and CDR2 is YYNGEE. The CDR3 totals 20 residues. The chain's CDR3 is CASSISDRPLAGTNTGELFF. CDR3 sequence (DNA): TGTGCCAGCAGCATTTCGGACAGGCCGCTAGCGGGGACGAACACCGGGGAGCTGTTTTTT. Filled out from reference TRBV9 and TRBJ2-2, the complete variable domain reads DSGVTQTPKHLITATGQRVTLRCSPRSGDLSVYWYQQSLDQGLQFLIQYYNGEERAKGNILERFSAQQFPDLHSELNLSSLELGDSALYFCASSISDRPLAGTNTGELFFGEGSRLTVL.